The entry that follows covers one T cell receptor (beta chain) sequence. Its cognate antigen is unknown. This sample is drawn from a study of cytomegalovirus exposure and HLA in healthy donors. The CDR3 contains 13 residues. Trimming took 0 bases from V and 3 from J, leaving 4 bases between them. Germline-derived CDR1 and CDR2 are SGHTA and FQGNSA. General observations from the study: Analyzed later, association rates of TCRs varied across HLA loci, with DRB1 most and HLA-C fewest.

It was with 60 Vbeta and 13 Jbeta primers that the PCR ran. Clones were read by immunoSEQ multiplex PCR, and TCRdb kept only the in-frame ones, dropping some. The table has about 89,000 clones, approximately 9% seen once. This rearrangement joins TRBV7-2 to TRBJ2-3; D is undetermined. The TCR was taken from a man aged 50 to 60 in good health and CMV-seropositive. The sequencing sample was made of PBMCs. In DNA form, the CDR3 reads TGTGCCAGCAGCTTAGCGACAACAGATACGCAGTATTTT. This codes for CASSLATTDTQYF.